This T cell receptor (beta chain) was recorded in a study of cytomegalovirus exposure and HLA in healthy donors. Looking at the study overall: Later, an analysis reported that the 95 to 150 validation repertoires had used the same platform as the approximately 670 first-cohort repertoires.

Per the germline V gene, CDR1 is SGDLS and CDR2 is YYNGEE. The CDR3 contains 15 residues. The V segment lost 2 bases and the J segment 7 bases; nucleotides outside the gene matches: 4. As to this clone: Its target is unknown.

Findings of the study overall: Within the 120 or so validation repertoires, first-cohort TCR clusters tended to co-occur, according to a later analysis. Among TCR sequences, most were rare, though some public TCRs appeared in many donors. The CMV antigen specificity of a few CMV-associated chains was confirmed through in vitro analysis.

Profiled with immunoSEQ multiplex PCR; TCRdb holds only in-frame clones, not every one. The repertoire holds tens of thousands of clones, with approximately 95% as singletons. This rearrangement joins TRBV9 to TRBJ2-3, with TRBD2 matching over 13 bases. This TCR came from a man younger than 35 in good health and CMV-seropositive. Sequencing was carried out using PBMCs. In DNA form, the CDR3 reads TGTGCCAGCAGCGTTGGGACTAGCGGGATATATACGCAGTATTTT. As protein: CASSVGTSGIYTQYF.